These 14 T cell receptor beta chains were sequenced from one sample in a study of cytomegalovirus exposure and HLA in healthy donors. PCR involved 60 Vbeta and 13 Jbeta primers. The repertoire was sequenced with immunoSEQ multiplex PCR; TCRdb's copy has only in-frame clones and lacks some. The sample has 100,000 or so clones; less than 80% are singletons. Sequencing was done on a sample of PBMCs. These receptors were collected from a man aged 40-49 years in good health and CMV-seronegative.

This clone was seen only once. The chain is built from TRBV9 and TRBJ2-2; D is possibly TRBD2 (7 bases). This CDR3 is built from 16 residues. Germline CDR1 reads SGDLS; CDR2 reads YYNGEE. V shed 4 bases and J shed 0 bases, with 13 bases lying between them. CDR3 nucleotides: TGTGCCAGCAGCAGAGGGGGGGGAACGAACACCGGGGAGCTGTTTTTT. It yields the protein CASSRGGGTNTGELFF.

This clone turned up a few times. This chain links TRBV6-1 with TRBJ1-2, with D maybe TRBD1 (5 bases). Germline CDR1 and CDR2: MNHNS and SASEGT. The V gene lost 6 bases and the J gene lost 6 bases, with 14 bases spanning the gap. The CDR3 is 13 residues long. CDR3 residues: CASRTQGVNGYTF. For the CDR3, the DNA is TGTGCCAGCAGGACCCAGGGTGTTAATGGCTACACCTTC.

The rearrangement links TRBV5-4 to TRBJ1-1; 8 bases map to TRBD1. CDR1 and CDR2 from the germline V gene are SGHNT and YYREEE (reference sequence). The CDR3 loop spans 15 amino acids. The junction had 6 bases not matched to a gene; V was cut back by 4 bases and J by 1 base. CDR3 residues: CASSPTGGENTEAFF. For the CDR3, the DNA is TGTGCCAGCAGCCCAACAGGGGGAGAGAACACTGAAGCTTTCTTT.

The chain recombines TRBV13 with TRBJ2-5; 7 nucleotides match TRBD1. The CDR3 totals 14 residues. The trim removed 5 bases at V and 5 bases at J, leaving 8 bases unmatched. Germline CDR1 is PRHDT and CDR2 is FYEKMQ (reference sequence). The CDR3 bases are TGTGCCAGCAGCCGCGCCGGCAGGGGGGAGACCCAGTACTTC. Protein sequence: CASSRAGRGETQYF.

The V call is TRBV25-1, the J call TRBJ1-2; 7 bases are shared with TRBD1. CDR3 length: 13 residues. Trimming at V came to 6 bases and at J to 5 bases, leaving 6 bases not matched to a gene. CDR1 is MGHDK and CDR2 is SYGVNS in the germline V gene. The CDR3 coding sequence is TGTGCCAGCAGCCCTCCGGGACAGTATGGCTACACCTTC. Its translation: CASSPPGQYGYTF.

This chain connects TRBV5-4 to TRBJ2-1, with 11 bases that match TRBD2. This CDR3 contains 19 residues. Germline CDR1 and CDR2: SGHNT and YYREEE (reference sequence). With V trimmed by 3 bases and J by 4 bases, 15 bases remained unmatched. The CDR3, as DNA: TGTGCCAGCAGCTACGGCCGGTCTGGCCTAGCGGGGGGATACAATGAGCAGTTCTTC. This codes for CASSYGRSGLAGGYNEQFF.

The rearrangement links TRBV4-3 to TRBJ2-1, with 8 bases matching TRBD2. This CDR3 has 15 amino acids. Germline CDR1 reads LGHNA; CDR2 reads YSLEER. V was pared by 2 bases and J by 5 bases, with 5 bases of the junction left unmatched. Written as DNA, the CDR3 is TGCGCCAGCAGCCAACGGGGGGGCGAAAACAATGAGCAGTTCTTC. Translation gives CASSQRGGENNEQFF.

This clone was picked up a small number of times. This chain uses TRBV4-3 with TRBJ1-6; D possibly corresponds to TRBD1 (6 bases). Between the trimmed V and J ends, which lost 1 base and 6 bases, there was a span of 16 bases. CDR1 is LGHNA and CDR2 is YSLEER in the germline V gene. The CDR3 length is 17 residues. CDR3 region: CASSQGGGGRSNSPLHF. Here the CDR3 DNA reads TGCGCCAGCAGCCAAGGTGGCGGGGGCCGGAGTAATTCACCCCTCCACTTT.

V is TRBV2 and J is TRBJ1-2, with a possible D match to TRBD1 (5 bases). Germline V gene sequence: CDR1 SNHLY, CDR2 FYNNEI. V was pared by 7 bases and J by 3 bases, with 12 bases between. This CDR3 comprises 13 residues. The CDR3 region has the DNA TGTGCCAGCATGACTGGCAGGGACTATGGCTACACCTTC. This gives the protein CASMTGRDYGYTF.

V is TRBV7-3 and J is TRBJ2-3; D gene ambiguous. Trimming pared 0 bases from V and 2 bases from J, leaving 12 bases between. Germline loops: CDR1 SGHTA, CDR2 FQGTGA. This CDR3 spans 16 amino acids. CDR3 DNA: TGTGCCAGCAGCTTAACAGACCGGGTTGCCACAGATACGCAGTATTTT. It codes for CASSLTDRVATDTQYF.

Written as DNA, the CDR3 is TGTGCCATCAGTGAGCTGACAGTCTCTGGAAACACCATATATTTT. Residues: CAISELTVSGNTIYF. The rearrangement joins TRBV10-3 to TRBJ1-3, with D possibly being TRBD1 (5 bases). V gave up 2 bases and J gave up 0 bases, with 8 bases separating them. This CDR3 region has 15 residues. In germline, CDR1 is ENHRY, CDR2 SYGVKD.

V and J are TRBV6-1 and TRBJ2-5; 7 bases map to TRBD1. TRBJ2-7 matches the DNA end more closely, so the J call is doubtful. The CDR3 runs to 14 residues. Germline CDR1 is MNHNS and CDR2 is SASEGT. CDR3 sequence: CASKQGLGIYEQYF. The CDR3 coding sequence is TGTGCCAGCAAACAGGGGCTGGGGATTTACGAGCAGTACTTC.

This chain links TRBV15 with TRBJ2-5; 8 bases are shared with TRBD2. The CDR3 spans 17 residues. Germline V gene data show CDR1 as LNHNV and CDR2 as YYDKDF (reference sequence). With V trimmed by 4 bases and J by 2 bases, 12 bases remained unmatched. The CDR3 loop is CATSKGVDTSGQETQYF. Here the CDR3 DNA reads TGTGCCACCAGCAAAGGAGTAGATACTAGCGGACAAGAGACCCAGTACTTC.

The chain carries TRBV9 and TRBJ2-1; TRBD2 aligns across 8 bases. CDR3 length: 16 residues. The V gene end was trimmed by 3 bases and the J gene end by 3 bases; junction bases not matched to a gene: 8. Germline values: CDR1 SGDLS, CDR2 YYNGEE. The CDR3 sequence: CASSGAGTRYYNEQFF. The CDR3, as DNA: TGTGCCAGCAGCGGAGCAGGGACTAGATACTACAATGAGCAGTTCTTC.